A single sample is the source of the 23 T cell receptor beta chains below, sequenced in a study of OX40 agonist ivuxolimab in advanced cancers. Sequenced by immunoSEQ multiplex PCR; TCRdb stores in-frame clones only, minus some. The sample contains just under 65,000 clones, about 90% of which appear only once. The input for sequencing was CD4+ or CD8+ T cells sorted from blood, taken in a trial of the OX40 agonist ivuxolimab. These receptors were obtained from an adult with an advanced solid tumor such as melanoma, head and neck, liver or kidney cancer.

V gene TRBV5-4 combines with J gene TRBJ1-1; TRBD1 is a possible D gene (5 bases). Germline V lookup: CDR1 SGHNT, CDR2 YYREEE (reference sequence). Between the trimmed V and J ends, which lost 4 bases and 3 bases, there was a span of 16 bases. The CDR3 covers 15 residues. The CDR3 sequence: CASSAPPGRHTEAFF. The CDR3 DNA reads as TGTGCCAGCAGCGCCCCACCGGGACGTCACACTGAAGCTTTCTTT.

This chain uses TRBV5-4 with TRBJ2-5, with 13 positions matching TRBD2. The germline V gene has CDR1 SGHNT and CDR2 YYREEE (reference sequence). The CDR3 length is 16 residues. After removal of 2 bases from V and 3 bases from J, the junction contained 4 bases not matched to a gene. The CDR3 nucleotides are TGTGCCAGCAGCTTCACCGGACTAGCGGGAGAAGAGACCCAGTACTTC. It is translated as CASSFTGLAGEETQYF.

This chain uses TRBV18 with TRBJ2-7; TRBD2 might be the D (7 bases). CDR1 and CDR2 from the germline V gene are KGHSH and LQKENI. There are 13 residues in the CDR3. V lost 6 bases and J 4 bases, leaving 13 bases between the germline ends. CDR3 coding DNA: TGTGCCAGCTCCAAGGGGGGGCAGTACGAGCAGTACTTC. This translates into CASSKGGQYEQYF.

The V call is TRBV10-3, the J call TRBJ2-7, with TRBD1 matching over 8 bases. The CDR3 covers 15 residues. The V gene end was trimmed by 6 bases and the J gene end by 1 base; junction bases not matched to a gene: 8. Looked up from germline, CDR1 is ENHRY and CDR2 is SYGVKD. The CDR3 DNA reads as TGTGCCATCAGCCATACAGGGGGACCTTCCTACGAGCAGTACTTC. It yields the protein CAISHTGGPSYEQYF.

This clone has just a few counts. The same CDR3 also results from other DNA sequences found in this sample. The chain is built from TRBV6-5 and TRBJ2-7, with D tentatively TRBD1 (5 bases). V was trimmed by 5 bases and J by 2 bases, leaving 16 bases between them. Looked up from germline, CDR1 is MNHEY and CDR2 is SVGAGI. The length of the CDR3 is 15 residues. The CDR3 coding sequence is TGTGCCAGCAGTAGTCCAAGGGGCCGGGCCTACGAGCAGTACTTC. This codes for CASSSPRGRAYEQYF.

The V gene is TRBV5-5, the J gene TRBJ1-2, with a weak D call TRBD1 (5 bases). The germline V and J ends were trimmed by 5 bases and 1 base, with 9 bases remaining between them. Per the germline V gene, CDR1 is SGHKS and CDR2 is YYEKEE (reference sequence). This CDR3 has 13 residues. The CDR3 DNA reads TGTGCCAGCAGTGGGACTGTTAACTATGGCTACACCTTC. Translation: CASSGTVNYGYTF.

The DNA of the CDR3 is TGTGCCAGCAGCTCGTTACCGGGACCATACGAGCAGTACTTC. It codes for CASSSLPGPYEQYF. The chain joins TRBV5-4 to TRBJ2-7, with D possibly being TRBD1 or TRBD2 (5 bases each). Deletions cut 3 bases from V and 4 bases from J, with 14 bases between. The CDR3 length is 14 residues. Per the germline V gene, CDR1 is SGHNT and CDR2 is YYREEE (reference sequence).

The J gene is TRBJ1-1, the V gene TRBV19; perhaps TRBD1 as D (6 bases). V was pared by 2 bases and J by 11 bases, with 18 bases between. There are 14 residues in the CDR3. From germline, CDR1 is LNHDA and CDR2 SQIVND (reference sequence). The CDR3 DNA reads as TGTGCCAGTAGTATATTACTACAACAGGGTAAGGCTTTCTTT. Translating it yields CASSILLQQGKAFF.

CDR3 DNA: TGTGCCAGCAGTTACGGTCGGACATCCTATGGCTACACCTTC. It translates to CASSYGRTSYGYTF. This rearrangement joins TRBV6-5 to TRBJ1-2; a weak D match, TRBD1 (5 bases). From germline, CDR1 is MNHEY and CDR2 SVGAGI. V was pared by 2 bases and J by 4 bases, with 11 bases between. The CDR3 loop spans 14 amino acids.

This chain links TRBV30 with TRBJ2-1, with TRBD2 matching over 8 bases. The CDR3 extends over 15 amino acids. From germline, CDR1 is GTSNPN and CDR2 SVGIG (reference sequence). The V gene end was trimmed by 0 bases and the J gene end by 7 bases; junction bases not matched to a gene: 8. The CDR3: CAWSVLGTRRNEQFF. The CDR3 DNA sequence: TGTGCCTGGAGTGTACTTGGGACTAGGCGTAATGAGCAGTTCTTC. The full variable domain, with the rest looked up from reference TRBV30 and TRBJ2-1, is SQTIHQWPATLVQPVGSPLSLECTVEGTSNPNLYWYRQAAGRGLQLLFYSVGIGQISSEVPQNLSASRPQDRQFILSSKKLLLSDSGFYLCAWSVLGTRRNEQFFGPGTRLTVL.

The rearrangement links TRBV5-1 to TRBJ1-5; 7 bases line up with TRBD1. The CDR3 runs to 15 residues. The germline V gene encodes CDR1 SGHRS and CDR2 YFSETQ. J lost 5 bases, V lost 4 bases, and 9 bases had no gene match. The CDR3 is CASSPGQGGYQPQHF. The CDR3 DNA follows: TGCGCCAGCAGCCCGGGGCAGGGGGGATATCAGCCCCAGCATTTT.

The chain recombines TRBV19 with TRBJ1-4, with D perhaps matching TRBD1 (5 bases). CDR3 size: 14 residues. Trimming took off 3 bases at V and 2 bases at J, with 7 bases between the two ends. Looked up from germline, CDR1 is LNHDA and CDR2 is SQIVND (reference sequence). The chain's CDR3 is CASSISGTNEKLFF. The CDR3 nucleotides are TGTGCCAGTAGTATCTCAGGGACTAATGAAAAACTGTTTTTT.

The CDR3 sequence is CASSLYRGEGRSGELFF. The CDR3 nucleotides are TGTGCCAGCAGTTTATATCGGGGGGAGGGCCGGTCCGGGGAGCTGTTTTTT. The chain is built from TRBV28 and TRBJ2-2, with 7 nucleotides matching TRBD2. Germline assignment: CDR1 MDHEN and CDR2 SYDVKM. V shed 1 base and J 6 bases; nucleotides not matched to a gene: 11. This CDR3 is 17 amino acids long.

The CDR3 DNA reads as TGTGCCAGTAGAAATTTAAACAGGGGAAGGACTGAAGCTTTCTTT. As protein: CASRNLNRGRTEAFF. This rearrangement joins TRBV19 to TRBJ1-1; 7 nucleotides line up with TRBD1. This CDR3 comprises 15 residues. With V trimmed by 6 bases and J by 5 bases, 12 bases remained unmatched. Germline values: CDR1 LNHDA, CDR2 SQIVND (reference sequence).

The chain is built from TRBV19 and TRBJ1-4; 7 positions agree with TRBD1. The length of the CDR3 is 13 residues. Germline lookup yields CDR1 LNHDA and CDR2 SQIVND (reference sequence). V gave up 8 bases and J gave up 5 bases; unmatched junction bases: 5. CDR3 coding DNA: TGTGCCAGTCAGGGGGGAAGCAATGAAAAACTGTTTTTT. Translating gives CASQGGSNEKLFF.

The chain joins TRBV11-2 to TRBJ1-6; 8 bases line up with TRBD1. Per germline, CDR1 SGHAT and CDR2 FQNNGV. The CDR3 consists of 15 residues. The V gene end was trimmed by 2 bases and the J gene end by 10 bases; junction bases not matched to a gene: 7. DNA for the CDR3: TGTGCCAGCAGCTTAAATGGACAGGGAGGATCACCCCTCCACTTT. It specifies CASSLNGQGGSPLHF.

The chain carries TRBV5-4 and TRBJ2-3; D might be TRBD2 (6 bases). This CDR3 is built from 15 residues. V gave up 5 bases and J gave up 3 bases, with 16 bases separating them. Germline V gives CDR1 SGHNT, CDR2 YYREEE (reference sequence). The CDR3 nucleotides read TGTGCCAGCAGTCCCTCCAGGGAGGAAACAGATACGCAGTATTTT. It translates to CASSPSREETDTQYF.

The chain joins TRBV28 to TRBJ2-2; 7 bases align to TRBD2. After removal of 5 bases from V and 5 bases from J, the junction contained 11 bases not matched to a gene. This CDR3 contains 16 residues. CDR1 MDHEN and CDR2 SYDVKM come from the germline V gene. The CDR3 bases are TGTGCCAGCAGTCCCCTAGCGGAGCGTGGGACCGGGGAGCTGTTTTTT. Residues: CASSPLAERGTGELFF.

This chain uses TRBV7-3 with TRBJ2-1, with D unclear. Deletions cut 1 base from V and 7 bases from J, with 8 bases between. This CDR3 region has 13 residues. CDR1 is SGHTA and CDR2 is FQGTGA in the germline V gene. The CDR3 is CASSLRTPNEQFF. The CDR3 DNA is TGTGCCAGCAGCTTAAGGACCCCGAATGAGCAGTTCTTC. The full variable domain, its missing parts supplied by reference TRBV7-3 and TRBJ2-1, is GAGVSQTPSNKVTEKGKYVELRCDPISGHTALYWYRQSLGQGPEFLIYFQGTGAADDSGLPNDRFFAVRPEGSVSTLKIQRTERGDSAVYLCASSLRTPNEQFFGPGTRLTVL.

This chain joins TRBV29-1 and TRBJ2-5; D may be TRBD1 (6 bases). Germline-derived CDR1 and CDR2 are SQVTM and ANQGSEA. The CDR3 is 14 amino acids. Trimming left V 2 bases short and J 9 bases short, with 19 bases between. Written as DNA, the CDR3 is TGCAGCGTTGAAAAAACAGGGCCACTGGCGGCCCAGTACTTC. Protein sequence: CSVEKTGPLAAQYF.

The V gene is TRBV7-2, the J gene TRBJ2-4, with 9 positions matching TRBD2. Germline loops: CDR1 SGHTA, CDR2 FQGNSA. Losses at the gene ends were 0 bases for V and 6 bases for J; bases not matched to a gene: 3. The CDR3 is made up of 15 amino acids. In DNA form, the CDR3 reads TGTGCCAGCAGCTTAGCGGCAGCGGGAGGAAACATTCAGTACTTC. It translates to CASSLAAAGGNIQYF.

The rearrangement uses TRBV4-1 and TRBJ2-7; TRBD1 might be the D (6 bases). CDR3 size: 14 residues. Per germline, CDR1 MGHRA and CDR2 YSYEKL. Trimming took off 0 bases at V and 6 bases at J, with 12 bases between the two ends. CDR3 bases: TGCGCCAGCAGCCAAGAGCAGGGGTTGGGCGAGCAGTACTTC. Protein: CASSQEQGLGEQYF.

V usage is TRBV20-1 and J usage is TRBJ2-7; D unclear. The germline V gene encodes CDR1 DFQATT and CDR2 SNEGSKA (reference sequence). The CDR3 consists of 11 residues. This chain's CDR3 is CSSPGLAEQYF. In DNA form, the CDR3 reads TGCTCCAGTCCCGGTTTAGCCGAGCAGTACTTC.